This T cell receptor (beta chain) was recovered during a study of T cells in localized non-small cell lung cancer. V lost 6 bases, J lost 8 bases, and 8 bases stayed unmatched. Germline CDR1 is SGHTA and CDR2 is FQGTGA. CDR3 length: 15 residues. Assay: immunoSEQ multiplex PCR; the TCRdb copy retains only in-frame clones and omits some. The profile shows 50,000 to 70,000 clones, 75% to 85% of them singletons. This chain joins TRBV7-3 and TRBJ2-1; 12 bases line up with TRBD2. This TCR was sampled from a man aged 35-75 years with stage II lung adenocarcinoma. The material was PBMCs, obtained before any cancer treatment. This CDR3 reads CASSHLTSGSDEQFF. In DNA, the CDR3 is TGTGCCAGCAGTCATTTGACTAGCGGGAGCGATGAGCAGTTCTTC.